These T cell receptor beta chains were read from a single sample in a study of T cell responses to AZD1222 COVID-19 vaccine. Assay: immunoSEQ multiplex PCR; the TCRdb copy retains only in-frame clones and omits some. The sample has some 170,000 clones; about nine tenths are singletons. The sample here was peripheral blood, taken 28 days after the second dose of the MenACWY control vaccine. All receptors come from an adult who received the MenACWY meningococcal vaccine as a control. The CDR3 runs from the conserved cysteine through the conserved F or W. Each record gives: V gene, D gene, J gene, clone size, CDR3 protein, CDR3 DNA. D genes are given only for firm matches. Clone size is not always given. Where it is, it says once, few, many or a class for expanded clones.

TRBV5-6	-	TRBJ1-6	-	CASSLFGISSYNSPLHF	TGTGCCAGCAGCTTGTTCGGCATTAGCTCCTATAATTCACCCCTCCACTTT
TRBV4-3	-	TRBJ1-1	-	CASSQERIGRGNTEAFF	TGCGCCAGCAGCCAAGAGCGTATCGGACGCGGGAACACTGAAGCTTTCTTT
TRBV7-2	-	TRBJ1-5	-	CASSLSGGGNQPQHF	TGTGCCAGCAGCTTATCCGGGGGAGGGAATCAGCCCCAGCATTTT
TRBV19	-	TRBJ1-5	-	CASSLLEPYSNQPQHF	TGTGCCAGTAGTCTATTGGAACCTTATAGCAATCAGCCCCAGCATTTT
TRBV4-3	-	TRBJ1-2	-	CASSPSFRGAYGYTF	TGCGCCAGCAGCCCTAGCTTCCGTGGGGCTTATGGCTACACCTTC
TRBV24-1	-	TRBJ1-5	-	CATSTYGSNQPQHF	TGTGCCACCAGTACATACGGTAGCAATCAGCCCCAGCATTTT
TRBV27	TRBD1	TRBJ2-7	few	CASSRQGSSYEQYF	TGTGCCAGCAGCCGACAGGGGAGCTCCTACGAGCAGTACTTC
TRBV2	-	TRBJ2-7	-	CASSVQQVSYEQYF	TGTGCCAGCAGTGTCCAACAGGTCTCCTACGAGCAGTACTTC
TRBV10-1	TRBD1	TRBJ2-7	-	CASSPTGARDEQYF	TGCGCCAGCAGTCCCACAGGGGCGAGAGACGAGCAGTACTTC
TRBV27	TRBD2	TRBJ2-7	-	CASSIRYQGLSFEQYF	TGTGCCAGCAGTATCAGGTACCAGGGACTATCTTTCGAGCAGTACTTC
TRBV11-2	-	TRBJ1-2	once	CASVRTANFNYGYTF	TGTGCCAGCGTTAGGACGGCGAACTTCAACTATGGCTACACCTTC
TRBV4-1	TRBD1	TRBJ2-5	-	CASSHPTGIGETQYF	TGCGCCAGCAGCCATCCGACAGGGATAGGAGAGACCCAGTACTTC
TRBV30	-	TRBJ2-3	-	CAWSVISRADTQYF	TGTGCCTGGAGTGTTATCAGTCGGGCCGATACGCAGTATTTT
TRBV3-1/TRBV3-2	-	TRBJ2-4	-	CASSQGLPLAKNIQYF	TGTGCCAGCAGCCAAGGACTACCTCTAGCCAAAAACATTCAGTACTTC
TRBV30	-	TRBJ1-2	-	CAWSVGHGYTF	TGTGCCTGGAGTGTAGGGCATGGCTACACCTTC
TRBV19	TRBD1	TRBJ2-1	-	CASSMGQATYNEQFF	TGTGCCAGTAGTATGGGACAGGCAACCTACAATGAGCAGTTCTTC
TRBV6-2/TRBV6-3	-	TRBJ1-2	once	CASSYAGANYGYTF	TGTGCCAGCAGTTACGCTGGAGCTAACTATGGCTACACCTTC
TRBV2	-	TRBJ1-2	-	CASRTGGGSGGYTF	TGTGCCAGCAGGACTGGCGGGGGATCTGGGGGCTACACCTTC
TRBV28	TRBD2	TRBJ2-1	-	CASSLHSGPAGNEQFF	TGTGCCAGCAGTCTCCATTCGGGCCCAGCGGGGAATGAGCAGTTCTTC
TRBV25-1	TRBD1	TRBJ1-3	-	CASSATGTEDGNTIYF	TGTGCCAGCAGTGCCACCGGGACAGAAGATGGAAACACCATATATTTT
TRBV29-1	-	TRBJ1-2	-	CSTGRAGYGYTF	TGCAGCACGGGCAGGGCTGGCTATGGCTACACCTTC
TRBV27	-	TRBJ2-3	-	CASRIQGPTDTQYF	TGTGCCAGCAGAATTCAGGGACCCACAGATACGCAGTATTTT
TRBV6-1	-	TRBJ2-5	-	CASSEMSVGETQYF	TGTGCCAGCAGTGAAATGAGCGTGGGGGAGACCCAGTACTTC
TRBV28	-	TRBJ2-4	-	CASSSLPGAAKNIQYF	TGTGCCAGCAGCTCTCTCCCCGGGGCGGCCAAAAACATTCAGTACTTC
TRBV5-1	-	TRBJ1-2	-	CASSLVTANYGYTF	TGCGCCAGCAGCTTGGTTACAGCTAACTATGGCTACACCTTC
TRBV7-8	-	TRBJ2-7	-	CASSYAGRSYEQYF	TGTGCCAGCAGCTATGCCGGAAGGTCCTACGAGCAGTACTTC
TRBV4-1	TRBD2	TRBJ2-3	-	CASSQNSGRSADTQYF	TGCGCCAGCAGCCAAAATAGCGGGAGGTCGGCAGATACGCAGTATTTT
TRBV7-8	-	TRBJ1-2	-	CASSSSRNYGYTF	TGTGCCAGCAGCTCCTCACGGAACTATGGCTACACCTTC
TRBV6-5	-	TRBJ2-1	-	CASTPGAATYNEQFF	TGTGCCAGCACCCCCGGGGCGGCAACTTACAATGAGCAGTTCTTC
TRBV29-1	-	TRBJ2-7	-	CSAVGAHEQYF	TGCAGCGCCGTAGGGGCCCACGAGCAGTACTTC
TRBV24-1	TRBD2	TRBJ2-5	-	CATSDLGTSEKETQYF	TGTGCCACCAGTGACCTCGGGACTAGCGAAAAAGAGACCCAGTACTTC
TRBV4-3	-	TRBJ1-3	-	CASSQEQFSGNTIYF	TGCGCCAGCAGCCAAGAACAGTTCTCTGGAAACACCATATATTTT
TRBV15	-	TRBJ2-7	-	CATSRDGGYEQYF	TGTGCCACCAGCAGAGATGGAGGCTACGAGCAGTACTTC
TRBV12-3/TRBV12-4	-	TRBJ1-4	-	CASRFPHEKLFF	TGTGCCAGCAGGTTTCCCCATGAAAAACTGTTTTTT
TRBV28	-	TRBJ1-5	-	CASSLSGWNQPQHF	TGTGCCAGCAGTTTATCAGGGTGGAATCAGCCCCAGCATTTT
TRBV2	-	TRBJ2-3	-	CASRQGADTQYF	TGTGCCAGCAGGCAGGGAGCAGATACGCAGTATTTT
TRBV10-3	-	TRBJ1-2	once	CASRNRVNPLDYGYTF	TGTGCCTCGCGTAACAGGGTGAATCCCCTTGACTATGGCTACACCTTC
TRBV5-1	-	TRBJ2-2	-	CASSLESATGELFF	TGCGCCAGCAGCTTGGAATCAGCAACCGGGGAGCTGTTTTTT
TRBV7-6	-	TRBJ2-7	-	CASSLSHQYEQYF	TGTGCCAGCAGCTTATCTCACCAGTACGAGCAGTACTTC
TRBV5-6	-	TRBJ1-2	-	CASSLARFMGNYGYTF	TGTGCCAGCAGCTTGGCCAGATTCATGGGTAACTATGGCTACACCTTC
TRBV27	-	TRBJ2-7	-	CASSLEGQQLEQYF	TGTGCCAGCAGCCTCGAGGGGCAACAGCTCGAGCAGTACTTC
TRBV27	TRBD2	TRBJ2-7	-	CASSLGLANGEQYF	TGTGCCAGCAGTTTGGGACTAGCGAATGGCGAGCAGTACTTC
TRBV2	-	TRBJ2-5	-	CASSGRVLQETQYF	TGTGCCAGCAGTGGCAGGGTCCTCCAAGAGACCCAGTACTTC
TRBV7-9	-	TRBJ1-6	-	CASSAGNSPLHF	TGTGCCAGCAGCGCGGGTAATTCACCCCTCCACTTT
TRBV19	TRBD2	TRBJ2-7	-	CASSRGRTSGSSYEQYF	TGTGCCAGTAGTCGTGGCCGGACTAGCGGGAGCTCCTACGAGCAGTACTTC
TRBV5-1	TRBD2	TRBJ2-5	-	CASKLADQETQYF	TGCGCCAGTAAACTAGCGGATCAAGAGACCCAGTACTTC
TRBV11-2	-	TRBJ2-2	-	CASCWAYTGELFF	TGTGCCAGCTGCTGGGCCTACACCGGGGAGCTGTTTTTT
TRBV2	-	TRBJ1-1	-	CASSLRGPNTEAFF	TGTGCCAGCAGCTTAAGGGGCCCGAACACTGAAGCTTTCTTT
TRBV6-2/TRBV6-3	TRBD1	TRBJ1-2	-	CASSSQGDGYGYTF	TGTGCCAGCAGTTCCCAGGGGGACGGGTATGGCTACACCTTC